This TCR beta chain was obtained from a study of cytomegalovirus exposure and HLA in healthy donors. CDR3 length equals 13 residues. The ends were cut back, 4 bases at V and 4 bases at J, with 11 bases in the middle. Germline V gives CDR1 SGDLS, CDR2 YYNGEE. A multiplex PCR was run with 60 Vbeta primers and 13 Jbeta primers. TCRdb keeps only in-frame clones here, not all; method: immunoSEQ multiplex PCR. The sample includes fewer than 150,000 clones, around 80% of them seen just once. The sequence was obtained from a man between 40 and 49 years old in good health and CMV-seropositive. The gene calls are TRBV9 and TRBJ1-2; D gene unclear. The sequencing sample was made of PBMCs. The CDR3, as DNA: TGTGCCAGCAGCATCCATCCTACCTATGGCTACACCTTC. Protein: CASSIHPTYGYTF.